This T cell receptor (beta chain) was profiled in a study of monozygotic twins with inflammatory bowel disease (dated by TCRdb to the late 2010s). A note on the overall study: The full study comprised about 28 monozygotic twin pairs: nine German pairs (four IBD-concordant, five IBD-discordant) and 19 IBD-discordant Danish pairs. The search for disease-associated traits relied mainly on comparing, within discordant pairs, IBD patients with their genetically identical healthy co-twins. Each individual had, on average, about 151 000 unique TCRalpha sequences and 181 000 unique TCRbeta sequences available for analysis. The paper as a whole reports these results and caveats: No single strong signal or clonotype linked to IBD turned up in the results, so the idea that one exists was not supported. No difference in repertoire similarity was observed between concordant and discordant twins, possibly owing to limited statistical power. Differing immunosuppressive treatments among patients may have added background noise and inter-individual variability to the repertoires. Compared with healthy twins, IBD patients had fewer clonotypes in common with other individuals, a difference most pronounced in patients showing signs of disease activity. Measured by the inverse Simpson index, TCRbeta repertoire diversity was lower in IBD patients than in their healthy co-twins. The analysis was unable to tell apart different T cell subtypes.

To prepare the library, 5' RACE was applied. Preparation of each TCR library used 3,000 to 3,500 ng of total RNA. cDNA was synthesized with SMARTScribe reverse transcriptase in eight separate reactions per sample. During cDNA synthesis, template switching introduced unique molecular identifiers that contained a 6-nucleotide sample barcode. Two nested PCRs of approximately 16 and 10 cycles amplified the TCRalpha and TCRbeta cDNA, and bead purification followed each PCR. Before amplification, the cDNA was both treated with uracil DNA-glycosylase and purified with the QIAquick PCR purification kit. The second PCR added Illumina TruSeq-compatible adapters along with sample-specific barcodes. Library quality and concentration were checked on TapeStation and Qubit, and libraries were pooled at around 4.9 ng each. Pooled libraries were sequenced on an Illumina HiSeq2500 single-index Rapid Run with 2 x 100 bp reads and custom sequencing primers. For the original study's pipeline: MiGEC version 1.2.6 was used for UMI-based consensus assembly, which corrected PCR and sequencing errors. V(D)J alignment, clonotype assembly and CDR3 extraction were performed with MiXCR version 2.1.1. Gene usage, clonotype sharing and MAIT/NKT TCR abundance were normalised by analysing the top 1000, 10 000 and 20 000 clonotypes per sample. After downsampling to 27 000 UMIs, diversity was calculated as the inverse Simpson index using the vegan R package. Paired Mann-Whitney U tests were applied to discordant twin pairs, and Benjamini-Hochberg correction was used for multiple testing. The reads, reprocessed by TCRdb, yield one row per CDR3 protein sequence and no DNA. The V and J calls were determined by TCRdb, not by the authors. For this sample, the table gives over 350,000 distinct CDR3 sequences. The ten largest clones add up to just over 2.5% of the sample.

From each donor, a roughly 2.5 ml peripheral blood sample was drawn into PAXgene tubes and stored at -80 degrees C. Total RNA was isolated from whole blood with the PAXgene blood miRNA kit on an automated QIAcube, without T cell sorting. Peripheral blood from monozygotic twin pairs who were concordant or discordant for inflammatory bowel disease underwent deep TCRalpha and TCRbeta repertoire profiling using unique molecular barcoding. Smoking habits were recorded for all twin pairs, and individuals were classified as current, former or never smokers. As regards this clonotype: The antigen it binds to is not known.

The sequenced sample was blood. The clonotype comes from a human donor with ulcerative colitis or Crohn's disease, or a healthy co-twin of an affected twin (not recorded which).

CDR3 reads: CASSLVGVYEQYF. The chain couples TRBV12-3 or TRBV12-4 to TRBJ2-7. Including cysteine and phenylalanine, the CDR3 has 13 amino acids. This entry has no DNA.